The sequence of this T cell receptor (beta chain) was determined in a study of human T cells and chemical hapten exposure. About the research overall: Per-sample variation in TCR yield stemmed mainly from small pooled library volume differences.

Findings and limits, study-wide: DPC sensitization left the count of TCRs above 1 in 1000 unchanged. Expanded TCRs created a significantly greater count of big CDR3 similarity clusters than controls did.

Time point denoted: patch test 1, 2 weeks after DPC sensitization. The treatment here: therapeutic diphenylcyclopropenone sensitization with weekly scalp DPC. The CDR3 sequence is 15 residues long. V shed 4 bases and J 4 bases; nucleotides not matched to a gene: 4. CDR1 is LNHDA, CDR2 SQIVND, per germline (reference sequence). Original analysis: TCRs per sample had a median of approximately 88,000 and ranged from roughly 20,000 to 700,000. Each CDR3 protein is one row after TCRdb ran MiXCR on the RACE reads. The V and J calls, along with clone size, are taken from TCRdb and not from the paper's own processing. The sample has 80,000 to 100,000 distinct CDR3 sequences, around an eighth seen once. Comment on this clonotype: What it recognizes is unknown.

Material: whole blood, obtained in connection with sensitization to the hapten diphenylcyclopropenone (DPC). The chain joins TRBV19 to TRBJ2-1; TRBD2 aligns across 10 bases. The origin of this receptor is a woman between 40 and 50 years old with alopecia areata. Some clones in this sample may be carry-over from other donors' samples. CDR3 DNA sequence: TGTGCCAGTAGTACAGCGGGAGGGCCATACAATGAGCAGTTCTTC. Its protein product is CASSTAGGPYNEQFF.